Listed here are 2 T cell receptor beta chains from one sample, sequenced in a study of T cells after yellow fever vaccination. TCRdb ran MiXCR on the 5' RACE reads and lists one entry per CDR3 protein. The sample includes 450,000 to 650,000 distinct CDR3 sequences, less than 25% of them seen just once. Specimen: PBMCs, collected approximately 22 days after the first yellow fever vaccination. Receptors originate from a man aged 18 to 30 who received the YFV17D yellow fever vaccine.

This clonotype has a handful of counts. CDR3 nucleotides: TGTGCCAGCAGCTTAGCCGGGGGAACCTATGGCTACACCTTC. The encoded protein is CASSLAGGTYGYTF. V gene TRBV11-2 combines with J gene TRBJ1-2; a possible D gene is TRBD1 (5 bases). Germline values: CDR1 SGHAT, CDR2 FQNNGV. Deletions cut 1 base from V and 4 bases from J, with 10 bases between. This CDR3 comprises 14 residues.

V is TRBV7-3 and J is TRBJ2-7; D assignment may be TRBD1 or TRBD2 (5 bases each). In germline, CDR1 is SGHTA, CDR2 FQGTGA. Between the trimmed V and J ends, which lost 4 bases and 0 bases, there was a span of 13 bases. The CDR3 covers 15 residues. The CDR3 loop is CASSSKPGSSYEQYF. In DNA, the CDR3 is TGTGCCAGCAGCTCAAAACCAGGGAGCTCCTACGAGCAGTACTTC.